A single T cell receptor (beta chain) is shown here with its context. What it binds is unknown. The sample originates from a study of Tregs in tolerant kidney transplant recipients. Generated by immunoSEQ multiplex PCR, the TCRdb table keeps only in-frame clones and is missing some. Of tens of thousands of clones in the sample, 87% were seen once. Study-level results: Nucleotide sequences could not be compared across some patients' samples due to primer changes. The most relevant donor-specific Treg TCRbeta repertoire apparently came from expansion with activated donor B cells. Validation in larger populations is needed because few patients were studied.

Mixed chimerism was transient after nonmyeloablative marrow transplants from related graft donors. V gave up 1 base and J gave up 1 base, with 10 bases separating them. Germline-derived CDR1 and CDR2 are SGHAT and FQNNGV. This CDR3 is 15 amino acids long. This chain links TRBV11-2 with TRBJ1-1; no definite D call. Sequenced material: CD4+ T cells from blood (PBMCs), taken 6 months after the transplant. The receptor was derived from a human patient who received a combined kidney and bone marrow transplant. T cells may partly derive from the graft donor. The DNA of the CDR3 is TGTGCCAGCAGCTTAGGAACGGCGGCGAACACTGAAGCTTTCTTT. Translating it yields CASSLGTAANTEAFF.